These 20 T cell receptor beta chains came from one sample sequenced in a study of Graves' ophthalmopathy and Graves' hyperthyroidism. RNA transcripts yielded amplified TCR beta CDR3 regions. An initial RT-PCR round employing HTBI primers preceded a second-round multiplex PCR. Each CDR3 protein is one row after TCRdb ran MiXCR on the multiplex PCR reads. The repertoire has 300,000 to 500,000 distinct CDR3 sequences, roughly 14% of them found once; the top ten carry about 7%. Material for sequencing was peripheral blood. The receptors here all came from a woman aged 18-29 years with stable Graves' hyperthyroidism.

This clonotype was observed at least ten times. The DNA for the CDR3 is TGTGCCAGCAGTTTATCGTGGGGGGCTGCGGGCTACACCTTC. It translates to CASSLSWGAAGYTF. This rearrangement joins TRBV27 to TRBJ1-2, with a possible D match to TRBD1 (6 bases). CDR1 is MNHEY and CDR2 is SMNVEV in the germline V gene (reference sequence). CDR3 length: 14 amino acids. Deletions cut 0 bases from V and 8 bases from J, with 13 bases between.

This clonotype was picked up a small number of times. The chain couples TRBV4-1 to TRBJ2-7, with TRBD1 identical over 8 bases. There are 15 residues in the CDR3. Losses at the gene ends were 4 bases for V and 6 bases for J; bases not matched to a gene: 11. The V gene's germline CDR1 is MGHRA and CDR2 YSYEKL. CDR3 sequence: CASSREGTGSSEQYF. In DNA, the CDR3 is TGCGCCAGCAGCCGGGAAGGGACAGGTTCTTCCGAGCAGTACTTC.

The chain is built from TRBV6-2 or TRBV6-3 and TRBJ2-2, with a weak D call TRBD2 (6 bases). The CDR3 totals 18 residues. V was cut by 0 bases and J by 2 bases, with 16 bases left in between. Per the germline V gene, CDR1 is MNHEY and CDR2 is SVGEGT. The CDR3 region is CASSYSSLEGPNTGELFF. For the CDR3, the DNA is TGTGCCAGCAGTTACTCGAGTTTGGAGGGCCCTAACACCGGGGAGCTGTTTTTT.

The sample holds many counts of this clonotype. The chain links TRBV2 to TRBJ1-5; D is uncertain. Trimming pared 0 bases from V and 4 bases from J, leaving 7 bases between. There are 14 residues in the CDR3. The germline V gene has CDR1 SNHLY and CDR2 FYNNEI. CDR3 coding DNA: TGTGCCAGCAGTGAAGCCGGCCGAAATCAGCCCCAGCATTTT. Translated: CASSEAGRNQPQHF.

This clonotype was observed many times. The V call is TRBV14, the J call TRBJ1-1; D unclear. The CDR3 consists of 13 residues. Germline V gives CDR1 SGHDN, CDR2 FVKESK. Trimming pared 1 base from V and 1 base from J, leaving 4 bases between. CDR3 coding DNA: TGTGCCAGCAGCCAAGTTGCGAACACTGAAGCTTTCTTT. It translates to CASSQVANTEAFF. Using reference TRBV14 and TRBJ1-1 for the parts outside the CDR3, the full variable domain is EAGVTQFPSHSVIEKGQTVTLRCDPISGHDNLYWYRRVMGKEIKFLLHFVKESKQDESGMPNNRFLAERTGGTYSTLKVQPAELEDSGVYFCASSQVANTEAFFGQGTRLTVV.

This clonotype was recorded many times. The V call is TRBV19, the J call TRBJ1-5; 8 nucleotides line up with TRBD1. The CDR3 has 16 amino acids. Per the germline V gene, CDR1 is LNHDA and CDR2 is SQIVND (reference sequence). The ends lost 5 bases at V and 3 bases at J; junction bases unmatched: 9. CDR3 bases: TGTGCCAGTAGTTTCTGGGACAGGCAGTCCAATCAGCCCCAGCATTTT. Its protein product is CASSFWDRQSNQPQHF.

There are many counts of this clonotype. The gene calls are TRBV24-1 and TRBJ2-5; 7 nucleotides line up with TRBD2. The CDR3 totals 15 residues. The germline gives CDR1 KGHDR, CDR2 SFDVKD. Trimming removed 4 bases from V and 9 bases from J; junction bases left unmatched: 13. The CDR3 spells CATSDQAGTKEAQYF. The CDR3, as DNA: TGTGCCACCAGTGACCAGGCCGGGACTAAGGAGGCCCAGTACTTC.

This clonotype was observed at least ten times. The gene calls are TRBV7-2 and TRBJ1-1; D is possibly TRBD1 (6 bases). Germline CDR1 reads SGHTA; CDR2 reads FQGNSA. The CDR3 loop spans 15 amino acids. With 2 bases removed from V and 7 bases from J, the gap between germline ends came to 17 bases. CDR3 DNA: TGTGCCAGCAGCTTATCCTCGGACAGAGAACTTGAAGCTTTCTTT. It specifies CASSLSSDRELEAFF. Based on the CDR3 plus reference TRBV7-2 and TRBJ1-1, the full variable domain is GAGVSQSPSNKVTEKGKDVELRCDPISGHTALYWYRQSLGQGLEFLIYFQGNSAPDKSGLPSDRFSAERTGGSVSTLTIQRTQQEDSAVYLCASSLSSDRELEAFFGQGTRLTVV.

This clonotype came up a few times. A read error is possible here, since a much larger clone lies one base away. The V and J genes are TRBV10-1 and TRBJ1-6; a possible D gene is TRBD1 (6 bases). Germline V gene lookup returns CDR1 WNHNN and CDR2 SYGVQD (reference sequence). The CDR3 covers 13 residues. The CDR3 loop reads CASSESGASHLHF. For the CDR3, the DNA is TGCGCCAGCAGTGAGTCGGGGGCATCACACCTCCACTTT.

As for this clonotype: This likely comes from a read error, as the CDR3 has no conserved phenylalanine or tryptophan at its end. J is TRBJ2-2 and V is TRBV9; D gene unclear. From germline, CDR1 is SGDLS and CDR2 YYNGEE. This CDR3 is built from 13 residues. DNA for the CDR3: TGCGCCAGCAGCGTAGAGTACACCGGGGAGCTGTTTTAT. Amino acid sequence: CASSVEYTGELFY.

This clonotype was seen repeatedly, ten times or more. This chain joins TRBV9 and TRBJ1-1; no firm D call. The germline V and J ends were trimmed by 4 bases and 2 bases, with 9 bases remaining between them. Germline-derived CDR1 and CDR2 are SGDLS and YYNGEE. The CDR3 runs to 13 residues. The CDR3 sequence: CASSTMENTEAFF. The CDR3 nucleotides read TGTGCCAGCAGCACTATGGAAAACACTGAAGCTTTCTTT. Drawing the rest from reference TRBV9 and TRBJ1-1, the complete variable domain is DSGVTQTPKHLITATGQRVTLRCSPRSGDLSVYWYQQSLDQGLQFLIQYYNGEERAKGNILERFSAQQFPDLHSELNLSSLELGDSALYFCASSTMENTEAFFGQGTRLTVV.

This clonotype has more than one count but fewer than ten. A much larger clonotype is one base distant, so this may be a read error. This sequence joins TRBV12-3 or TRBV12-4 and TRBJ1-6; no reliable D call. There are 17 residues in the CDR3. CDR3 region: CTSSEAAAIQYFSHLHF. The CDR3 DNA sequence: TGTACCAGCAGTGAGGCGGCCGCTATTCAATATTTCTCACACCTCCACTTT.

This clonotype showed up just a few times. V gene TRBV29-1 combines with J gene TRBJ2-4, with unresolved D. V lost 7 bases, J lost 7 bases, and 11 bases lay in between. This CDR3 comprises 11 residues. In germline, CDR1 is SQVTM, CDR2 ANQGSEA. CDR3 loop: CSASVDNIQYF. CDR3 DNA sequence: TGCAGCGCCAGCGTGGACAACATTCAGTACTTC.

This clonotype came up many times. This rearrangement joins TRBV12-3 or TRBV12-4 to TRBJ2-6, with D possibly being TRBD1 (5 bases). Trimming took off 5 bases at V and 0 bases at J, with 17 bases between the two ends. This CDR3 contains 18 residues. In nucleotides, the CDR3 is TGTGCCAGCAGTACAAGGGGCAGGGAATTCTCTGGGGCCAACGTCCTGACTTTC. Translation gives CASSTRGREFSGANVLTF.

Ten or more counts support this clonotype. The chain uses TRBV6-2 or TRBV6-3 and TRBJ1-1; the match to TRBD1 covers 7 bases. This CDR3 region has 16 residues. The germline gives CDR1 MNHEY, CDR2 SVGEGT. Trimming took 6 bases from V and 1 from J; bases not matched to a gene: 11. The CDR3 coding sequence is TGTGCCAGCAGAATTGGGAGGGGGCGAGCGAACACTGAAGCTTTCTTT. Its protein product is CASRIGRGRANTEAFF.

This clonotype occurred a few times. The chain recombines TRBV4-2 with TRBJ1-2; no reliable D call. This CDR3 has 17 residues. CDR1 is LGHNA, CDR2 YNFKEQ, per germline. Trimming stripped 4 bases from V and 4 bases from J, with 22 bases between. The CDR3 is CASSPGLGWQIAYGYTF. The CDR3 DNA is TGTGCCAGCAGCCCAGGTTTAGGGTGGCAGATTGCCTATGGCTACACCTTC.

The V and J genes are TRBV6-1 and TRBJ2-7; no clear D gene. The V end lost 6 bases, the J end lost 6 bases, and 15 bases lay between the germline ends. Germline CDR1 MNHNS, CDR2 SASEGT. The CDR3 is 13 amino acids. The CDR3 region has the DNA TGTGCCAGCAGCCACTTCCCCCCCGGCGAGCAGTACTTC. It codes for CASSHFPPGEQYF.

In this sample, this clonotype turned up many times. The chain joins TRBV6-1 to TRBJ1-2, with 9 bases lining up with TRBD1. V was pared by 6 bases and J by 9 bases, with 8 bases of the junction left unmatched. CDR1 and CDR2 from the germline V gene are MNHNS and SASEGT. CDR3 length: 13 residues. The CDR3 DNA sequence: TGTGCCAGCAGGCGTCCCGGGACAGGGAGCTACACCTTC. Amino acid sequence: CASRRPGTGSYTF.

The chain carries TRBV28 and TRBJ1-2; D unclear. Trimming cost V 3 bases and J 7 bases, with 12 bases left between them. Germline-derived CDR1 and CDR2 are MDHEN and SYDVKM. The CDR3 totals 13 residues. The CDR3 spells CASSLGSWRGYTF. In DNA, the CDR3 is TGTGCCAGCAGTTTGGGGTCTTGGCGTGGCTACACCTTC.

This clonotype has at least ten counts. The chain carries TRBV19 and TRBJ1-2; D uncertain. In germline, CDR1 is LNHDA, CDR2 SQIVND (reference sequence). Deletions cut 8 bases from V and 2 bases from J, with 12 bases between. CDR3 length equals 13 residues. For the CDR3, the DNA is TGTGCCAGTGGTAGGACGGGAAACTATGGCTACACCTTC. Encoded protein: CASGRTGNYGYTF.